Below, one T cell receptor (beta chain) is given with its context. The antigen is unknown. Survey-level immunoSEQ v3.0 assays were run. Produced via immunoSEQ multiplex PCR; TCRdb's table is partial and in-frame only. This table has some 29,000 clones, 88% appearing once. CDR1 is PRHDT and CDR2 is FYEKMQ in the germline V gene (reference sequence). This CDR3 is built from 16 residues. Trimming pared 4 bases from V and 2 bases from J, leaving 14 bases between. Per individual, the PBMC samples numbered at least one pre-ART and at least two post-ART. The source of the sample is a study of long-term antiretroviral therapy in people with HIV. Study-wide points: Nothing was known about ART adherence, viral resistance or changes in therapy.

V usage is TRBV13 and J usage is TRBJ2-2; D gene uncertain. Specimen: unsorted PBMCs, collected 0.5 years after starting antiretroviral therapy. The TCR originated in a woman under 30 with HIV. CDR3 bases: TGTGCCAGCAGCTCCTTCATGTCCCATAACACCGGGGAGCTGTTTTTT. Amino acids: CASSSFMSHNTGELFF.